The 10 T cell receptor beta chains below all came from one sample that was sequenced in a study of read filtering for tumor transcriptome and immune sequencing (dated by TCRdb to 2018 to 2020). TCRdb names Illumina HiSeq 4000 as the instrument used. TCR libraries were built from 300 to 450 ng RNA with the Immunoverse kit, using molecular barcoded adaptors covering alpha/delta and beta/gamma chains. TCRdb itself trimmed the public reads at Q25 with fastp, ran MiXCR and retained productive beta chains. Rows matching on CDR3 protein sequence are summarized as one entry with the most common DNA and genes. The sample has over 50,000 distinct CDR3 sequences on record, around 21% of them singletons. The leading ten clones occupy over 12% of the sample. The specimen sequenced was a population of CD138-negative cells sorted from bone marrow. Read against the paper, the sample's cell subset or site label means: bone marrow mononuclear cells depleted of CD138+ plasma/myeloma cells by negative magnetic selection. These receptors all come from a donor aged 40 or older with multiple myeloma.

This clonotype was counted only a few times. V and J are TRBV6-5 and TRBJ2-7; 12 bases fit TRBD2. The germline V gene has CDR1 MNHEY and CDR2 SVGAGI. Trimming took 4 bases from V and 6 from J; bases not matched to a gene: 7. This CDR3 contains 15 residues. Here the CDR3 reads CASSSGLAGTSEQYF. The CDR3 DNA follows: TGTGCCAGCAGTTCTGGACTAGCGGGAACTTCCGAGCAGTACTTC.

Of note for this clonotype: This sequence may be a read error, since a much larger clone differs from it by one base. The genes are TRBV5-1 and TRBJ2-3; the D gene is possibly TRBD1 (5 bases). Germline values: CDR1 SGHRS, CDR2 YFSETQ. This CDR3 is built from 15 residues. The CDR3 region is CASSSDNQAADTRYF. CDR3 coding DNA: TGCGCCAGCAGCTCGGACAATCAAGCAGCAGATACGCGGTATTTT.

The sample holds many counts of this clonotype. The J gene is TRBJ1-5, the V gene TRBV10-3; D is undetermined. The ends were cut back, 5 bases at V and 2 bases at J, with 7 bases in the middle. The CDR3 covers 13 residues. CDR1 is ENHRY and CDR2 is SYGVKD in the germline V gene. The CDR3 region is CAISTDGNQPQHF. CDR3 nucleotide sequence: TGTGCCATCAGTACGGACGGCAATCAGCCCCAGCATTTT.

This clonotype was observed once. This likely comes from a read error, as the CDR3 has no conserved phenylalanine or tryptophan at its end. This sequence joins TRBV12-3 or TRBV12-4 and TRBJ2-5, with 14 bases lining up with TRBD2. V shed 5 bases and J 3 bases; nucleotides not matched to a gene: 5. The CDR3 runs 16 residues. CDR3 DNA: TGTGCCAGCAGTCGGACTAGCGGGAGGATTGAAGAGACCCAGTACTCC. Amino acid sequence: CASSRTSGRIEETQYS.

This clonotype showed up many times. J is TRBJ2-1 and V is TRBV7-2; 9 bases are a match to TRBD2. Germline trimming cut 4 bases from V and 4 bases from J; bases unmatched to any gene: 8. This CDR3 has 16 residues. From germline, CDR1 is SGHTA and CDR2 FQGNSA. DNA for the CDR3: TGTGCCAGCAGCTCTCCGCGGGGGGGCCTTTACAATGAGCAGTTCTTC. It yields the protein CASSSPRGGLYNEQFF.

This clonotype was counted at least ten times. The chain joins TRBV20-1 to TRBJ2-6; D ambiguous. The CDR3 has 13 residues. The V end was cut by 5 bases, the J end by 0 bases, with 5 bases between. Germline loops: CDR1 DFQATT, CDR2 SNEGSKA (reference sequence). CDR3 coding DNA: TGCAGTGCTGGTCCCTCTGGGGCCAACGTCCTGACTTTC. Its translation is CSAGPSGANVLTF.

This clonotype was counted ten times or more. This chain connects TRBV29-1 to TRBJ2-6; the D gene is possibly TRBD2 (6 bases). The CDR3 has 17 amino acids. The germline V gene encodes CDR1 SQVTM and CDR2 ANQGSEA. Trimming took 3 bases from V and 0 from J, leaving 15 bases between them. This CDR3 is CSVEFRGSSSGANVLTF. In nucleotides, the CDR3 is TGCAGCGTTGAGTTCCGGGGGTCGAGCTCTGGGGCCAACGTCCTGACTTTC.

This clonotype has a count of ten or more. The rearrangement joins TRBV5-6 to TRBJ2-7; the match to TRBD1 covers 10 bases. This CDR3 spans 15 amino acids. Germline trimming cut 4 bases from V and 2 bases from J; bases unmatched to any gene: 6. Germline CDR1 and CDR2: SGHDT and YYEEEE. The CDR3 sequence: CASSRTGTGAYEQYF. CDR3 in DNA: TGTGCCAGCAGCAGAACCGGGACAGGGGCCTACGAGCAGTACTTC.

This clonotype was detected a few times. The chain employs TRBV5-4 and TRBJ2-7; no firm D call. Trimming took off 1 base at V and 3 bases at J, with 8 bases between the two ends. CDR1 SGHNT and CDR2 YYREEE come from the germline V gene (reference sequence). The CDR3 is 13 residues long. As DNA, the CDR3 is TGTGCCAGCAGCTTGCGCGGCGTCTACGAGCAGTACTTC. It yields the protein CASSLRGVYEQYF. The variable domain in full, completed from reference TRBV5-4 and TRBJ2-7, reads ETGVTQSPTHLIKTRGQQVTLRCSSQSGHNTVSWYQQALGQGPQFIFQYYREEENGRGNFPPRFSGLQFPNYSSELNVNALELDDSALYLCASSLRGVYEQYFGPGTRLTVT.

There are many counts of this clonotype. The gene calls are TRBV20-1 and TRBJ1-1; D ambiguous. The CDR3 sequence is 13 residues long. Germline-derived CDR1 and CDR2 are DFQATT and SNEGSKA (reference sequence). The V end was cut by 4 bases, the J end by 1 base, with 10 bases between. CDR3 residues: CSATGDGNTEAFF. DNA of the CDR3: TGCAGTGCTACAGGTGATGGGAACACTGAAGCTTTCTTT.